The clone carrying this T cell receptor (beta chain) was seen at least ten times. The length of the CDR3 is 15 residues. V dropped 7 bases and J dropped 6; count of bases not matched to a gene: 7. Germline CDR1 SGHTA, CDR2 FQGNSA. Through Arm-PCR of CDR3 regions and iRepertoire HTBI primers, TCR beta libraries were built. TCRdb re-derived calls from the multiplex PCR reads in MiXCR, one entry per CDR3 protein. The sample has hundreds of thousands of distinct CDR3 sequences, about a sixth seen once; the top ten hold approximately 12%. Time point defined: newly diagnosed GD, antithyroid drugs for less than 3 months. Extracted PBMC RNA gave rise to the TCR library. The EDTA tubes were filled with around 9 milliliters of drawn peripheral blood. The data were obtained in a study of regulatory T cells in long-lasting Graves disease. The same data also went into a second study, on T cells in Graves' hyperthyroidism and ophthalmopathy. From that study: Each patient was aged 18 to 65 and had newly diagnosed hyperthyroidism of under 2 months' duration. Initially, a first-round RT-PCR of the TCR CDR3 employed the HTBI primer set.

This material consisted of peripheral blood mononuclear cells (PBMCs), taken at new diagnosis, from a patient treated with antithyroid drugs. The receptor's source is a woman in her twenties or thirties with Graves disease. The J gene is TRBJ1-6, the V gene TRBV7-2, with 9 bases identical to TRBD1. The CDR3 nucleotides are TGTGCCAGCATTGCGGACAGGGGCCGTAATTCACCCCTCCACTTT. This encodes CASIADRGRNSPLHF.